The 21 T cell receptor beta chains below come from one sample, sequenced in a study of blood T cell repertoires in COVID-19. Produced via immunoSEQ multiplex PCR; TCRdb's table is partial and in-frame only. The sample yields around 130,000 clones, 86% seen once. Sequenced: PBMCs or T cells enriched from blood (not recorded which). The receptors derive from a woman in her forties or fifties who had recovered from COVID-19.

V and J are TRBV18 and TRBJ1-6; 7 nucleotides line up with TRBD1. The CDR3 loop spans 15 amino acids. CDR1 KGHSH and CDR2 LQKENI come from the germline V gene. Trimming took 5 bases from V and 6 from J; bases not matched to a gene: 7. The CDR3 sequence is CASSAGQRSNSPLHF. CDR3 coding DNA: TGTGCCAGCTCAGCGGGACAGAGAAGTAATTCACCCCTCCACTTT.

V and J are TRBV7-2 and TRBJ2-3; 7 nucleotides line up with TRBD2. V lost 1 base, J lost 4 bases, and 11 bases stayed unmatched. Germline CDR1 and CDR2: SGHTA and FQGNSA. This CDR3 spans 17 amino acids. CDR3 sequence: CASSLVGGGLVADTQYF. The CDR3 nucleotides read TGTGCCAGCAGCTTAGTCGGGGGAGGACTAGTAGCAGATACGCAGTATTTT. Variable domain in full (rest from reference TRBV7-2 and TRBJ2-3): GAGVSQSPSNKVTEKGKDVELRCDPISGHTALYWYRQSLGQGLEFLIYFQGNSAPDKSGLPSDRFSAERTGGSVSTLTIQRTQQEDSAVYLCASSLVGGGLVADTQYFGPGTRLTVL.

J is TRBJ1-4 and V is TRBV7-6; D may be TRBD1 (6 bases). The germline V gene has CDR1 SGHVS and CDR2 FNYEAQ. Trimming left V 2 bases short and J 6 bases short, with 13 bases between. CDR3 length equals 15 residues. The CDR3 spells CASSLIDYRDEKLFF. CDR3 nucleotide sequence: TGTGCCAGCAGCTTAATTGACTACAGGGATGAAAAACTGTTTTTT.

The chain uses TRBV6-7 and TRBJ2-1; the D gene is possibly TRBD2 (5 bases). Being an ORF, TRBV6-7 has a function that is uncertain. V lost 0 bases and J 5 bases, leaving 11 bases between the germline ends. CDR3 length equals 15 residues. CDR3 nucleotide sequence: TGTGCCAGCAGTTACTCCGTCGGGAACCACAATGAGCAGTTCTTC. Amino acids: CASSYSVGNHNEQFF.

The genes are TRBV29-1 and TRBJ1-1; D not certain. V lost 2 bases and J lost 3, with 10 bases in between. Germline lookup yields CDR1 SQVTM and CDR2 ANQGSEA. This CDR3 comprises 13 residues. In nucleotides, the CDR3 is TGCAGCGTTGAAATTCAGGATTACACTGAAGCTTTCTTT. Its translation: CSVEIQDYTEAFF.

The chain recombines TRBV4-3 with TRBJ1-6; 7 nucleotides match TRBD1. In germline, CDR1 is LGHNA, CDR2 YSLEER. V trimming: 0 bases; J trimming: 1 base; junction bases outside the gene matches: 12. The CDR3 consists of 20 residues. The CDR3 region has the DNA TGCGCCAGCAGCCAAGATGAGGGCAGGGGGATCTATTCCTATAATTCACCCCTCCACTTT. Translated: CASSQDEGRGIYSYNSPLHF.

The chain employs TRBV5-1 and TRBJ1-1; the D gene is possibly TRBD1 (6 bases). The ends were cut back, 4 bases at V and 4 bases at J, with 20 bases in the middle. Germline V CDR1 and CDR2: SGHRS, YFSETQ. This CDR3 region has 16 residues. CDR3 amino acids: CASSPKIRGASTEAFF. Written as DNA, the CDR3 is TGCGCCAGCAGCCCGAAAATCAGGGGCGCGAGCACTGAAGCTTTCTTT. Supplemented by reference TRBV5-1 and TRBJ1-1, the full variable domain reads KAGVTQTPRYLIKTRGQQVTLSCSPISGHRSVSWYQQTPGQGLQFLFEYFSETQRNKGNFPGRFSGRQFSNSRSEMNVSTLELGDSALYLCASSPKIRGASTEAFFGQGTRLTVV.

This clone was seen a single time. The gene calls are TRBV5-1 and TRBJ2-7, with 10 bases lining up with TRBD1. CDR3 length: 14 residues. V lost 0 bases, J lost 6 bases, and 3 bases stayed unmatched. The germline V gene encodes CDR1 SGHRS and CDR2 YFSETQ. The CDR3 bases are TGCGCCAGCAGCTTGGAGACAGGGGGCGGCGAGCAGTACTTC. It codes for CASSLETGGGEQYF. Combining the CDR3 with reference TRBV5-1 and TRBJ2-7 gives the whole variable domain KAGVTQTPRYLIKTRGQQVTLSCSPISGHRSVSWYQQTPGQGLQFLFEYFSETQRNKGNFPGRFSGRQFSNSRSEMNVSTLELGDSALYLCASSLETGGGEQYFGPGTRLTVT.

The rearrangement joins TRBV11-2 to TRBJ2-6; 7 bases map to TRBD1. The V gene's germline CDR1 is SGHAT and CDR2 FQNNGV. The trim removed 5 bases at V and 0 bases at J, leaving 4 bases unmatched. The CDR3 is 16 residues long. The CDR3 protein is CASSMGQNSGANVLTF. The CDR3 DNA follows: TGTGCCAGCAGCATGGGACAGAACTCTGGGGCCAACGTCCTGACTTTC.

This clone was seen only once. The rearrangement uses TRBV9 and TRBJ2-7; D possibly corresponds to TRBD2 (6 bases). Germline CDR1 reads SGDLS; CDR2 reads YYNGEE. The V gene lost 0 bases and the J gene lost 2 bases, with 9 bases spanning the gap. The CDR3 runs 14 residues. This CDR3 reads CASSVEEGAYEQYF. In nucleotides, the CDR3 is TGTGCCAGCAGCGTAGAGGAGGGCGCCTACGAGCAGTACTTC.

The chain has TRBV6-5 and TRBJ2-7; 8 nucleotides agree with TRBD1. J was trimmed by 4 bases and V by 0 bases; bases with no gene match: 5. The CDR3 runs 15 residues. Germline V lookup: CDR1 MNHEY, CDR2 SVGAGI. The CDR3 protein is CASSYSGQGVYEQYF. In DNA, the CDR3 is TGTGCCAGCAGTTACTCCGGACAGGGAGTGTACGAGCAGTACTTC.

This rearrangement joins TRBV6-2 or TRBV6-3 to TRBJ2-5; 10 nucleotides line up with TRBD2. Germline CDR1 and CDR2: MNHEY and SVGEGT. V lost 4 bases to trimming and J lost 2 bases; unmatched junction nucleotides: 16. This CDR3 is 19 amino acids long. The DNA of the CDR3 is TGTGCCAGCAGTTTAATATTGGCTAGCGGGGGCGCTCCACAAGAGACCCAGTACTTC. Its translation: CASSLILASGGAPQETQYF.

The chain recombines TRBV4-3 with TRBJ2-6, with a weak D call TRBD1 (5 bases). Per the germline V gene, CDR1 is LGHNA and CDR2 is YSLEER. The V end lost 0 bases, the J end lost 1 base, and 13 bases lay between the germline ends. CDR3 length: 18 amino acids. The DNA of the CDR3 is TGCGCCAGCAGCCAAGACTTCAATAGGGGTTCTGGGGCCAACGTCCTGACTTTC. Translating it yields CASSQDFNRGSGANVLTF.

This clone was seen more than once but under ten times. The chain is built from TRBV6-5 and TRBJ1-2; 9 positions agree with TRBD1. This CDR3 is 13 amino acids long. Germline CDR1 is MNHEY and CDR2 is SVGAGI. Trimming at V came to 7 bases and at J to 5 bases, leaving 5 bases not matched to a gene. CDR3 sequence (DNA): TGTGCCAGCATGCGGGGACAGGGATATGGCTACACCTTC. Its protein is CASMRGQGYGYTF.

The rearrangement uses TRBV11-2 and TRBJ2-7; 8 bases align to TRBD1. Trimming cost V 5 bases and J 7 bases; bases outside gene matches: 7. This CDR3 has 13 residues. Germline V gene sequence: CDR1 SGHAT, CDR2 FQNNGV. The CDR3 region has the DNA TGTGCCAGCAGCCCCCGGACAGGGAGGGAGCAGTACTTC. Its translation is CASSPRTGREQYF.

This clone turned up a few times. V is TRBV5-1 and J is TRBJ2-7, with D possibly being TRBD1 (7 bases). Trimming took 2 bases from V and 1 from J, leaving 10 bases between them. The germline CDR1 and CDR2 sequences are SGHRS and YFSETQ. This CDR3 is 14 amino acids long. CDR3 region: CASSLQGRSYEQYF. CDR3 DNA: TGCGCCAGCAGCTTACAGGGGAGGTCCTACGAGCAGTACTTC.

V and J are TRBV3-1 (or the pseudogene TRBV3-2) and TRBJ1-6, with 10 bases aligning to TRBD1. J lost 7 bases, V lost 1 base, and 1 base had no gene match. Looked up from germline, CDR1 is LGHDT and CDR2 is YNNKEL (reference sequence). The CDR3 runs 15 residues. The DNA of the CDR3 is TGTGCCAGCAGCCAAGCGGGACAGGGGAATTCACCCCTCCACTTT. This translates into CASSQAGQGNSPLHF.

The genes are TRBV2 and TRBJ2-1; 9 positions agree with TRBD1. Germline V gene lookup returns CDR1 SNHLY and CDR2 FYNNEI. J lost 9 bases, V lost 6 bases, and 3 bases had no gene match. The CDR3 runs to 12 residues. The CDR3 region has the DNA TGTGCCAGCAGGAGGACAGGGGCTGAGCAGTTCTTC. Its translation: CASRRTGAEQFF.

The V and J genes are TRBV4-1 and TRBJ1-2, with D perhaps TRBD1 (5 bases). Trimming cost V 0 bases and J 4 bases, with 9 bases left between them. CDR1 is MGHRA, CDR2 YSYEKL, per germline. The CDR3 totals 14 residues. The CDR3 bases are TGCGCCAGCAGCCAAGACAGGGTTGGCTATGGCTACACCTTC. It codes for CASSQDRVGYGYTF.

CDR3 protein: CASTTGDRGVEAFF. DNA for the CDR3: TGCGCCAGCACCACAGGGGACAGGGGCGTTGAAGCTTTCTTT. The chain combines TRBV5-1 with TRBJ1-1, with 10 bases that match TRBD1. CDR1 SGHRS and CDR2 YFSETQ come from the germline V gene. The V and J ends lost 6 bases and 7 bases, in that order; junction bases with no gene match: 9. The CDR3 has 14 residues.

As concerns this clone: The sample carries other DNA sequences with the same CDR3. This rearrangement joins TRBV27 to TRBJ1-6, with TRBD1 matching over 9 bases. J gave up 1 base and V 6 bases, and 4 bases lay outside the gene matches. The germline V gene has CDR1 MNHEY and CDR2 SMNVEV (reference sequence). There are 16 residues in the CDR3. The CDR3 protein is CASSGQGISYNSPLHF. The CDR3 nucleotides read TGTGCCAGCAGCGGACAGGGGATTTCCTATAATTCACCCCTCCACTTT.